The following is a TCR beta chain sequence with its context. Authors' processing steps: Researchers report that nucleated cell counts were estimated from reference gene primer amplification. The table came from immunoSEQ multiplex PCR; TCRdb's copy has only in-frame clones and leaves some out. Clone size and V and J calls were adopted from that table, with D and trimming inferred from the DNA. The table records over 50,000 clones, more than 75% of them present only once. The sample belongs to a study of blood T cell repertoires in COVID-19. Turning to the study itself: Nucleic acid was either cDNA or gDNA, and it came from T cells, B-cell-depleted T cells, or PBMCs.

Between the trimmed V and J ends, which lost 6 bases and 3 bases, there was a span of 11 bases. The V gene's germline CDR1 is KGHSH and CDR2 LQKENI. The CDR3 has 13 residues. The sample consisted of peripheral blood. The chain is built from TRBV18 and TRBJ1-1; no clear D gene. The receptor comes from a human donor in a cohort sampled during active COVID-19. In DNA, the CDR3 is TGTGCCAGCTCTCTCCACCGGGACACTGAAGCTTTCTTT. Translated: CASSLHRDTEAFF. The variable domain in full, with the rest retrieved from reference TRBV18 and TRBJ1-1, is NAGVMQNPRHLVRRRGQEARLRCSPMKGHSHVYWYRQLPEEGLKFMVYLQKENIIDESGMPKERFSAEFPKEGPSILRIQQVVRGDSAAYFCASSLHRDTEAFFGQGTRLTVV.